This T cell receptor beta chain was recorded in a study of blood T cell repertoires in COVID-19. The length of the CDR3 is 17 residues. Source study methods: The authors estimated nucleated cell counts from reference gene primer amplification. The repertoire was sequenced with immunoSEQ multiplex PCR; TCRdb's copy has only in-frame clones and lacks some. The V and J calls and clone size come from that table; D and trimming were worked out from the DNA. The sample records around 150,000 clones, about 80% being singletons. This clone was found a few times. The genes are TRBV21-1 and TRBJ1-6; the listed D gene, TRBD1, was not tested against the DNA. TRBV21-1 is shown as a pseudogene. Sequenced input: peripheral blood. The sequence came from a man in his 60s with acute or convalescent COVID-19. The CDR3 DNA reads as TGTGCCAGCAGCTTTACCAGGGGCCGTACCCATAATTCACCCCTCCACTTT. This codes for CASSFTRGRTHNSPLHF.